These 9 T cell receptor beta chains originate from one sample sequenced in a study of OX40 agonist ivuxolimab in advanced cancers. Clones were read by immunoSEQ multiplex PCR, and TCRdb kept only the in-frame ones, dropping some. This sample has about 84,000 clones, with about nine tenths found just once. The input for sequencing was CD4+ or CD8+ T cells sorted from blood, taken in a trial of the OX40 agonist ivuxolimab. The receptors come from an adult with an advanced solid tumor such as melanoma, head and neck, liver or kidney cancer.

V gene TRBV28 combines with J gene TRBJ1-2, with a tentative D call TRBD1 (5 bases). Looked up from germline, CDR1 is MDHEN and CDR2 is SYDVKM. CDR3 length equals 14 residues. V was cut by 6 bases and J by 8 bases, with 19 bases left in between. The CDR3 here is CASSQGLGSQGYTF. CDR3 bases: TGTGCCAGCAGCCAGGGATTGGGTTCTCAGGGCTACACCTTC.

Only one count was recorded for this clone. The chain employs TRBV19 and TRBJ2-3, with TRBD2 matching over 10 bases. CDR1 is LNHDA and CDR2 is SQIVND in the germline V gene (reference sequence). The CDR3 runs 14 residues. The ends lost 7 bases at V and 1 base at J; junction bases unmatched: 2. CDR3 bases: TGTGCCAGTACGGGGACTAGCGGCACAGATACGCAGTATTTT. Translation gives CASTGTSGTDTQYF.

J is TRBJ2-2 and V is TRBV4-1; 11 bases match TRBD2. CDR3 size: 18 residues. The germline CDR1 and CDR2 sequences are MGHRA and YSYEKL. V trimming: 0 bases; J trimming: 6 bases; junction bases outside the gene matches: 9. For the CDR3, the DNA is TGCGCCAGCAGCCAAGAAGGGTTAGCGGGGGGGCAACCCGGGGAGCTGTTTTTT. Protein sequence: CASSQEGLAGGQPGELFF.

The chain combines TRBV12-5 with TRBJ1-3; D may be TRBD1 (6 bases). The germline gives CDR1 LGHNT, CDR2 FRNRAP. V shed 2 bases and J shed 0 bases, with 17 bases lying between them. CDR3 length: 18 amino acids. The CDR3 loop reads CASGLKRSGGISGNTIYF. CDR3 coding DNA: TGTGCTAGTGGTTTGAAACGGTCGGGGGGCATCTCTGGAAACACCATATATTTT. Full variable domain (missing parts from reference TRBV12-5 and TRBJ1-3): DARVTQTPRHKVTEMGQEVTMRCQPILGHNTVFWYRQTMMQGLELLAYFRNRAPLDDSGMPKDRFSAEMPDATLATLKIQPSEPRDSAVYFCASGLKRSGGISGNTIYFGEGSWLTVV.

In its sample, this clone was seen a few times. The chain joins TRBV7-7 to TRBJ2-1, with D possibly being TRBD2 (6 bases). Germline V gene sequence: CDR1 SSHAT, CDR2 FNYEAQ (reference sequence). Trimming took off 10 bases at V and 7 bases at J, with 11 bases between the two ends. This CDR3 is built from 11 residues. The CDR3 protein is CAIRRGNEQFF. The CDR3 bases are TGTGCCATCCGGAGGGGTAATGAGCAGTTCTTC.

The V call is TRBV28, the J call TRBJ1-3; D not certain. The CDR3 runs to 16 residues. Per the germline V gene, CDR1 is MDHEN and CDR2 is SYDVKM. V lost 4 bases to trimming and J lost 0 bases, with 13 bases between them. This CDR3 reads CASSSPDTLSGNTIYF. The CDR3 DNA reads TGTGCCAGCAGTTCCCCAGACACCCTCTCTGGAAACACCATATATTTT.

The V call is TRBV28, the J call TRBJ2-2; maybe TRBD1 (6 bases). The length of the CDR3 is 16 residues. CDR1 and CDR2 from the germline V gene are MDHEN and SYDVKM. The V end was cut by 6 bases, the J end by 6 bases, with 20 bases between. The chain's CDR3 is CASREQGISGAGELFF. The CDR3 region has the DNA TGTGCCAGCAGGGAGCAGGGGATTAGTGGGGCCGGGGAGCTGTTTTTT.

This rearrangement joins TRBV28 to TRBJ2-3; 7 bases fit TRBD1. Trimming removed 7 bases from V and 2 bases from J; junction bases left unmatched: 3. The length of the CDR3 is 13 residues. From germline, CDR1 is MDHEN and CDR2 SYDVKM. The CDR3 DNA is TGTGCCAGCATACAGGGGACCACAGATACGCAGTATTTT. Translation: CASIQGTTDTQYF.

The chain has TRBV28 and TRBJ2-5; D possibly corresponds to TRBD2 (6 bases). V was clipped by 7 bases and J by 1 base, with 16 bases between them. CDR3 length: 15 amino acids. Per germline, CDR1 MDHEN and CDR2 SYDVKM. CDR3 in DNA: TGTGCCAGCAATGGAGGGGCCCGGGGCCAAGAGACCCAGTACTTC. Protein product: CASNGGARGQETQYF.